The entry below gives a single TCR beta chain sequence along with its context. The antigen is undetermined. The data derive from a study of shared clonotypes between healthy human individuals. Study at large: Two female and a few male donors aged 18 to 49 were enrolled.

Adults of Caucasian background living in Nashville, Tennessee made up all donors. Measured with immunoSEQ multiplex PCR; TCRdb has only the in-frame clones, and not every one. Of a few hundred thousand clones detected, 73% appear once; the ten largest clones hold about 10%. Germline V CDR1 and CDR2: MGHDK, SYGVNS. V gave up 2 bases and J gave up 1 base, with 8 bases separating them. The CDR3 length is 14 residues. Study-wide points: Sharing of clonotypes among donors was expected to vary with sequencing depth.

This clonotype was obtained from a young man in good health. The chain is built from TRBV25-1 and TRBJ1-1; tentative D call: TRBD1 (5 bases). The material sequenced was memory CD4+ T cells sorted from blood. As for subset: CD45RA-negative fraction. The CDR3 bases are TGTGCCAGCAGTGAACAGGGAAAGAACACTGAAGCTTTCTTT. This encodes CASSEQGKNTEAFF.